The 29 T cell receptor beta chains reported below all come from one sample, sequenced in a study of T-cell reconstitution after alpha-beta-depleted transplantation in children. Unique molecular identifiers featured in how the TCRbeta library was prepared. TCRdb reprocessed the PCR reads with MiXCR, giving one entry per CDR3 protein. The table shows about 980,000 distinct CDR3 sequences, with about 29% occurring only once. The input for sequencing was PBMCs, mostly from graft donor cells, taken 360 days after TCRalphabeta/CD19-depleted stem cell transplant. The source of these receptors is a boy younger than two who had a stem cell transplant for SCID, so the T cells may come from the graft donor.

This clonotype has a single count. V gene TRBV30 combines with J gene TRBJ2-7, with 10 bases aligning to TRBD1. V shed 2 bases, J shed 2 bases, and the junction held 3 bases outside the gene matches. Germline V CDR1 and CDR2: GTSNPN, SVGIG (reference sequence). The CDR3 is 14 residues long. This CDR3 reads CAWSMGTGAYEQYF. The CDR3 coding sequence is TGTGCCTGGAGTATGGGGACAGGGGCCTACGAGCAGTACTTC.

The CDR3 protein is CASSPGFLLGDEQYF. The CDR3 region has the DNA TGTGCCAGCAGCCCAGGGTTCCTCTTGGGGGACGAGCAGTACTTC. The gene calls are TRBV7-9 and TRBJ2-7; D is tentatively TRBD1 or TRBD2 (5 bases each). Trimming pared 5 bases from V and 5 bases from J, leaving 19 bases between. Germline lookup yields CDR1 SEHNR and CDR2 FQNEAQ (reference sequence). This CDR3 spans 15 amino acids.

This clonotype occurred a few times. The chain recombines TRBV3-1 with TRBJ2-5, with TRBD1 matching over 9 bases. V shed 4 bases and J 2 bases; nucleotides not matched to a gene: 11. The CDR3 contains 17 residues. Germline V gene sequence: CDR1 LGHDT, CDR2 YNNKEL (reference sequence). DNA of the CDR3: TGTGCCAGCAGCCTCGTAGGACAGGGGTGGGGACAAGAGACCCAGTACTTC. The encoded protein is CASSLVGQGWGQETQYF.

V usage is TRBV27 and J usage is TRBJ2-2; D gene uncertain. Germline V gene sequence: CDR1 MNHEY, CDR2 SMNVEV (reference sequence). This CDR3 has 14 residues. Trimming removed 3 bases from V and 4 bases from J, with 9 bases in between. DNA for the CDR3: TGTGCCAGCAGTTTTATCCACCTCACCGGGGAGCTGTTTTTT. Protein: CASSFIHLTGELFF.

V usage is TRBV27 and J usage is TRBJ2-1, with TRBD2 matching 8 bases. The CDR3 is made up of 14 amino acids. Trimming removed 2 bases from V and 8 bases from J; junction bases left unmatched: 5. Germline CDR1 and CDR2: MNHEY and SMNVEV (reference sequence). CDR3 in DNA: TGTGCCAGCAGTTTAGGCGGGGGGAAAGATGAGCAGTTCTTC. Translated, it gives CASSLGGGKDEQFF.

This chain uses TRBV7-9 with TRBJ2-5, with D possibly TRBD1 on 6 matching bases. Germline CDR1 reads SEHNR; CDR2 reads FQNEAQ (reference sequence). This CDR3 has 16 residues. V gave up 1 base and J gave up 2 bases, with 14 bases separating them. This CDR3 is CASSLGGRGLQETQYF. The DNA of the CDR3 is TGTGCCAGCAGCTTAGGTGGCAGGGGCCTACAAGAGACCCAGTACTTC.

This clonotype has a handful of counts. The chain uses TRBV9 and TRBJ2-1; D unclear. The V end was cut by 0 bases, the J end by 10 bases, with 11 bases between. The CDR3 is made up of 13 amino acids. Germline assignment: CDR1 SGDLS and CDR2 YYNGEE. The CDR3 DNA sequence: TGTGCCAGCAGCGTAGGAGGTGCGGAGGAGCAGTTCTTC. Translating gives CASSVGGAEEQFF. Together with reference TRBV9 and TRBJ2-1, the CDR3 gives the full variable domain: DSGVTQTPKHLITATGQRVTLRCSPRSGDLSVYWYQQSLDQGLQFLIQYYNGEERAKGNILERFSAQQFPDLHSELNLSSLELGDSALYFCASSVGGAEEQFFGPGTRLTVL.

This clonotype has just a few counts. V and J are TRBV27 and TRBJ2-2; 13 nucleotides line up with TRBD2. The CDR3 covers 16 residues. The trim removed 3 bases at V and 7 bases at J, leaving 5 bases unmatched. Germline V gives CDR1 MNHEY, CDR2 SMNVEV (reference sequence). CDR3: CASSFLWTSGGGELFF. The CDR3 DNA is TGTGCCAGCAGTTTCTTATGGACTAGCGGGGGCGGGGAGCTGTTTTTT.

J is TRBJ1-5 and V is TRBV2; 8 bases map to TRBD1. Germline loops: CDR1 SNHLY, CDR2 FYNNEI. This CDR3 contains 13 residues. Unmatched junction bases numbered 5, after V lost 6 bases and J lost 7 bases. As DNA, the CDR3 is TGTGCCAGCAGCGGGGACAGGACCCAGCCCCAGCATTTT. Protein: CASSGDRTQPQHF. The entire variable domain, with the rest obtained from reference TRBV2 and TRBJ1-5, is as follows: EPEVTQTPSHQVTQMGQEVILRCVPISNHLYFYWYRQILGQKVEFLVSFYNNEISEKSEIFDDQFSVERPDGSNFTLKIRSTKLEDSAMYFCASSGDRTQPQHFGDGTRLSIL.

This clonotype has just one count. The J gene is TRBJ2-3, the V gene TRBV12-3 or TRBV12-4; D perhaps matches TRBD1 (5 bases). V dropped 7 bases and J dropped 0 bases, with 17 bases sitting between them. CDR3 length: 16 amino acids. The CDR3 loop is CASNRAGRASTDTQYF. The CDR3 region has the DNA TGTGCCAGCAACCGGGCCGGCAGGGCTAGCACAGATACGCAGTATTTT.

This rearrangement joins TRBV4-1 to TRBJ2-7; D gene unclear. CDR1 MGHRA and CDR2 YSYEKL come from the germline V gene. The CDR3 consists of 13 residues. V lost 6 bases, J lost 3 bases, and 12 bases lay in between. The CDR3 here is CASSADILYEQYF. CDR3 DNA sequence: TGCGCCAGCAGTGCCGACATACTCTACGAGCAGTACTTC.

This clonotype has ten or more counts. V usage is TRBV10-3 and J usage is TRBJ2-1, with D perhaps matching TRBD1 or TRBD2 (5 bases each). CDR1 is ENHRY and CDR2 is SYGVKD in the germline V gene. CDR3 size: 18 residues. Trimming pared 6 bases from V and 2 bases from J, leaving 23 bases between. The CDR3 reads CAISHIRGDPEAYNEQFF. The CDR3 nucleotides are TGTGCCATCAGCCATATAAGAGGGGACCCAGAAGCCTACAATGAGCAGTTCTTC.

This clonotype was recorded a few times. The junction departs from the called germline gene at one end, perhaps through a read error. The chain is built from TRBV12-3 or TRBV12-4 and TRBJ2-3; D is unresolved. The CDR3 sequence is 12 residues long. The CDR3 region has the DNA TGTGCCAGCAGTTTCTCCCCTACCGCAGCGACTTTT. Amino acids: CASSFSPTAATF.

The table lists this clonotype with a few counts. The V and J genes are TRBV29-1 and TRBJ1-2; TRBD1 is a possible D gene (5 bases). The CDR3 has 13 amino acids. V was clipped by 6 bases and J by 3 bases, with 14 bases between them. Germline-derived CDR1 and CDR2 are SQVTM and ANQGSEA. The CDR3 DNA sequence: TGCAGCGTCCAACATGACAGCGACTATGGCTACACCTTC. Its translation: CSVQHDSDYGYTF.

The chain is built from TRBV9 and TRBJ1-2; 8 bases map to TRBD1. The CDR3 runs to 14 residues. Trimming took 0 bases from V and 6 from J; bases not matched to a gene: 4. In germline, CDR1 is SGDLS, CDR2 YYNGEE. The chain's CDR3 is CASSVGTGSHGYTF. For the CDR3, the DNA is TGTGCCAGCAGCGTAGGGACAGGGTCCCATGGCTACACCTTC.

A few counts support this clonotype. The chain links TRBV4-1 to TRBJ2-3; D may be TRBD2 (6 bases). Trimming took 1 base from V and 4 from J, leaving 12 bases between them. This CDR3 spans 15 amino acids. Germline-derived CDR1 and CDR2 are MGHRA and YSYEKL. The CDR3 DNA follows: TGCGCCAGCAGCCAAGCGCTAGCGCCGGCAGATACGCAGTATTTT. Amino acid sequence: CASSQALAPADTQYF.

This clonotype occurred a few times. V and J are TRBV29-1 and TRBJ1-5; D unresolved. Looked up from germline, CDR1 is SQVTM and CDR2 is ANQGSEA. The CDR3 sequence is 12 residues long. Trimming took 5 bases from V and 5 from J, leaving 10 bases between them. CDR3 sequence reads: CSVRTGDQPQHF. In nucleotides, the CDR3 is TGCAGCGTTCGCACGGGCGATCAGCCCCAGCATTTT.

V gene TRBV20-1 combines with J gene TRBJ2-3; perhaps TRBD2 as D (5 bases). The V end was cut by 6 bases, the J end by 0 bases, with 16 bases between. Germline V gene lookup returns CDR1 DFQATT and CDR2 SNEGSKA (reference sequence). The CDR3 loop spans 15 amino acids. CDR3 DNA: TGCAGTGCACTCGTGGCTAGCCCCAGCACAGATACGCAGTATTTT. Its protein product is CSALVASPSTDTQYF.

CDR3 region: CSASLANYGYTF. CDR3 DNA sequence: TGCAGTGCTAGTTTAGCTAACTATGGCTACACCTTC. V and J are TRBV20-1 and TRBJ1-2; no clear D. V shed 3 bases and J shed 0 bases, with 5 bases lying between them. This CDR3 has 12 residues. Looked up from germline, CDR1 is DFQATT and CDR2 is SNEGSKA (reference sequence).

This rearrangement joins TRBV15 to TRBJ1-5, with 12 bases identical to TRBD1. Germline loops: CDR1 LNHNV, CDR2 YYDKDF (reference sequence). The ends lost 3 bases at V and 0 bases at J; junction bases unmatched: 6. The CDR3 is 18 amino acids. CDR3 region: CATSRRGQGAPSNQPQHF. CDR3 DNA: TGTGCCACCAGCAGGCGGGGACAGGGGGCCCCTAGCAATCAGCCCCAGCATTTT.

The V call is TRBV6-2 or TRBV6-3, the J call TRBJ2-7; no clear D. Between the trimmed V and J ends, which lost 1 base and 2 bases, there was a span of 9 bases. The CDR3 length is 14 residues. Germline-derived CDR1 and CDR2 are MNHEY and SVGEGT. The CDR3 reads CASSYFGTTYEQYF. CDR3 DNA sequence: TGTGCCAGCAGTTACTTCGGCACGACCTACGAGCAGTACTTC.

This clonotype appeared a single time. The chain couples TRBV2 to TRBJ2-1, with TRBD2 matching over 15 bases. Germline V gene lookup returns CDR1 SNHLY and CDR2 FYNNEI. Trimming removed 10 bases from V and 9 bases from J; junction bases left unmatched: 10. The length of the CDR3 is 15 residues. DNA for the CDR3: TGTGCCACGAAAGGACTAGCGGGGGGGTCCGGTGAGCAGTTCTTC. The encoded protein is CATKGLAGGSGEQFF.

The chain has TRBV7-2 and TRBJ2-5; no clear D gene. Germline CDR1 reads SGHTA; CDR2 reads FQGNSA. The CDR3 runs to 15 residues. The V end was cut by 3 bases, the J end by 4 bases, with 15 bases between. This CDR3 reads CASSLAHLVRETQYF. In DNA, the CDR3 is TGTGCCAGCAGCTTGGCACACTTGGTGAGAGAGACCCAGTACTTC.

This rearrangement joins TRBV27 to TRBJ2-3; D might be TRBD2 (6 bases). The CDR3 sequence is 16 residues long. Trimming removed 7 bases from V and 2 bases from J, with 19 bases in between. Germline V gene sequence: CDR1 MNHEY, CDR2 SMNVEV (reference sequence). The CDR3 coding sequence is TGTGCCAGCAACCCTGTTGGGGGGATCCTCACAGATACGCAGTATTTT. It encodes CASNPVGGILTDTQYF.

This chain's CDR3 is CASSSMRSAGGPKEQYF. Here the CDR3 DNA reads TGTGCCAGCAGCTCGATGAGGTCTGCGGGGGGGCCGAAAGAGCAGTACTTC. The rearrangement uses TRBV7-8 and TRBJ2-7, with 9 bases that match TRBD2. The germline V gene has CDR1 SGHVS and CDR2 FQNEAQ. With 4 bases clipped from V and 7 bases from J, the junction kept 17 bases outside the gene matches. The CDR3 runs 17 residues.

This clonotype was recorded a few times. The chain's CDR3 is CASRREADTQYF. The CDR3, as DNA: TGCGCCAGCAGGAGAGAGGCCGATACGCAGTATTTT. The V call is TRBV5-1, the J call TRBJ2-3; no reliable D call. CDR3 length equals 12 residues. Trimming pared 5 bases from V and 6 bases from J, leaving 10 bases between. Germline lookup yields CDR1 SGHRS and CDR2 YFSETQ.

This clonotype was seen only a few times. CDR3 sequence (DNA): TGTGCCATCTCTCGACAGGGTGATACTGAAGCTTTCTTT. Amino acid sequence: CAISRQGDTEAFF. V usage is TRBV10-3 and J usage is TRBJ1-1; TRBD1 aligns across 7 bases. From germline, CDR1 is ENHRY and CDR2 SYGVKD. V lost 8 bases, J lost 5 bases, and 8 bases stayed unmatched. The CDR3 spans 13 residues.

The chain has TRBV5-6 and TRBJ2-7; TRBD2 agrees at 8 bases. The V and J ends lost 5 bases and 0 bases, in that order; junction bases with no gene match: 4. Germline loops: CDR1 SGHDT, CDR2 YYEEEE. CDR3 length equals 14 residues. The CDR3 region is CASRLAGSSYEQYF. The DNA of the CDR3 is TGTGCCAGCAGGTTAGCGGGAAGCTCCTACGAGCAGTACTTC.

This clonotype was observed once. CDR3 sequence: CSAAVDSNQPQHF. Written as DNA, the CDR3 is TGCAGTGCGGCCGTTGATAGCAATCAGCCCCAGCATTTT. The V call is TRBV20-1, the J call TRBJ1-5; no reliable D call. Trimming pared 6 bases from V and 0 bases from J, leaving 9 bases between. Looked up from germline, CDR1 is DFQATT and CDR2 is SNEGSKA (reference sequence). The CDR3 extends over 13 amino acids.